These 8 T cell receptor beta chains share one sample of origin, sequenced in a study of PD-L1 blockade in urothelial cancer. The time point here: peripheral blood 6 weeks after treatment start. The assay was immunoSEQ multiplex PCR, and TCRdb's table has in-frame clones only and misses some. The table shows approximately 44,000 clones, with about 89% occurring only once. This material consisted of PBMCs, taken around atezolizumab (anti-PD-L1) treatment. The source is an older man with urothelial cancer.

The V call is TRBV14, the J call TRBJ2-2; D remains unclear. Per germline, CDR1 SGHDN and CDR2 FVKESK. The CDR3 loop spans 12 amino acids. Trimming cost V 2 bases and J 7 bases, with 5 bases left between them. CDR3: CASSQSVGELFF. CDR3 DNA sequence: TGTGCCAGCAGCCAATCGGTCGGGGAGCTGTTTTTT.

The chain joins TRBV18 to TRBJ1-2; 10 bases align to TRBD1. The CDR3 length is 15 residues. Germline values: CDR1 KGHSH, CDR2 LQKENI. V gave up 0 bases and J gave up 4 bases; unmatched junction bases: 2. The CDR3 loop is CASSPPGDRGYGYTF. The CDR3 DNA reads as TGTGCCAGCTCACCACCTGGGGACAGGGGCTATGGCTACACCTTC.

The V gene is TRBV19, the J gene TRBJ1-1; tentative D call: TRBD1 (6 bases). Germline CDR1 is LNHDA and CDR2 is SQIVND (reference sequence). This CDR3 has 14 residues. V was trimmed by 4 bases and J by 5 bases, leaving 14 bases between them. CDR3 loop: CASSTYRAETEAFF. The CDR3 nucleotides are TGTGCCAGTAGTACCTACAGGGCAGAGACTGAAGCTTTCTTT. Full variable domain (rest looked up from reference TRBV19 and TRBJ1-1): DGGITQSPKYLFRKEGQNVTLSCEQNLNHDAMYWYRQDPGQGLRLIYYSQIVNDFQKGDIAEGYSVSREKKESFPLTVTSAQKNPTAFYLCASSTYRAETEAFFGQGTRLTVV.

The CDR3 coding sequence is TGTGCCAGCAGTTGGGACAGCCGTGATAATGAAAAACTGTTTTTT. Translation gives CASSWDSRDNEKLFF. V gene TRBV28 combines with J gene TRBJ1-4; 7 bases are shared with TRBD1. CDR3 size: 15 residues. Germline loops: CDR1 MDHEN, CDR2 SYDVKM. Trimming removed 4 bases from V and 4 bases from J; junction bases left unmatched: 6.

This rearrangement joins TRBV10-2 to TRBJ2-7; maybe TRBD1 (6 bases). CDR1 WSHSY and CDR2 SAAADI come from the germline V gene. The CDR3 loop spans 12 amino acids. Trimming shortened V by 6 bases and J by 2 bases, and 8 bases separated the two germline ends. CDR3 sequence: CASSGQTYEQYF. The CDR3 DNA is TGCGCCAGCAGCGGACAGACCTACGAGCAGTACTTC.

The chain uses TRBV9 and TRBJ1-4, with D perhaps matching TRBD1 (6 bases). The V and J ends lost 0 bases and 7 bases respectively, with 13 bases between them. The CDR3 has 15 amino acids. CDR1 and CDR2 from the germline V gene are SGDLS and YYNGEE. The CDR3: CASSVGGGGFEKLFF. The CDR3 nucleotides are TGTGCCAGCAGCGTAGGGGGGGGCGGTTTTGAAAAACTGTTTTTT.

The J gene is TRBJ2-7, the V gene TRBV6-1; 10 bases are a match to TRBD1. Germline assignment: CDR1 MNHNS and CDR2 SASEGT. The V gene end was trimmed by 10 bases and the J gene end by 0 bases; junction bases not matched to a gene: 6. The CDR3 extends over 14 amino acids. The CDR3 DNA reads TGTGCCACAGCGACAGGGGGCAGCTCCTACGAGCAGTACTTC. Its protein product is CATATGGSSYEQYF.

The V gene is TRBV5-1, the J gene TRBJ1-3; 8 nucleotides align to TRBD1. Germline CDR1 reads SGHRS; CDR2 reads YFSETQ. The CDR3 has 15 residues. Germline trimming cut 3 bases from V and 4 bases from J; bases unmatched to any gene: 6. CDR3 DNA sequence: TGCGCCAGCAGCTGGACGGGACAGGAGGGAAACACCATATATTTT. It yields the protein CASSWTGQEGNTIYF.